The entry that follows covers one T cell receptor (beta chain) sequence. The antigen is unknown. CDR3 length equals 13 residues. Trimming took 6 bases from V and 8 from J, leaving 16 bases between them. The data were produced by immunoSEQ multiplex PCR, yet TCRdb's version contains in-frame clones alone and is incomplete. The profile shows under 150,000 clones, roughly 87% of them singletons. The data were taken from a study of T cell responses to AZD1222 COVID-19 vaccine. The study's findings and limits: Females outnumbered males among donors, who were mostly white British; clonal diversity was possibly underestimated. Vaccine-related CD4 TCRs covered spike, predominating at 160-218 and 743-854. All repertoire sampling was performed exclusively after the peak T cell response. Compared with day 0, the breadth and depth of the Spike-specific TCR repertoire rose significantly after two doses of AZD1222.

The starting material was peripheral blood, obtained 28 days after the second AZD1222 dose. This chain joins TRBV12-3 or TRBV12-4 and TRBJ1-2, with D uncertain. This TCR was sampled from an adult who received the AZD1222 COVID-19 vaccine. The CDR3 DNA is TGTGCCAGCAGGCCACTAGGTAGGGAAGGCTACACCTTC. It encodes CASRPLGREGYTF.